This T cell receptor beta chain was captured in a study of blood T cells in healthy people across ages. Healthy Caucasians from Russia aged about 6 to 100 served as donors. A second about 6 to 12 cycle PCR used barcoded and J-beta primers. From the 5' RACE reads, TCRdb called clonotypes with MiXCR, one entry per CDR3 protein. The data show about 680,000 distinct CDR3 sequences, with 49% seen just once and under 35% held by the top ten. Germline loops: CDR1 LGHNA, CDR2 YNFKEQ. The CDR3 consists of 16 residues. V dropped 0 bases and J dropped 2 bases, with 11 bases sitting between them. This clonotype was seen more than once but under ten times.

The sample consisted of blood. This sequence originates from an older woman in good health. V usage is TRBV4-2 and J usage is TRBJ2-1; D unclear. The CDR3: CASSQDVAAPYNEQFF. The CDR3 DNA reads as TGTGCCAGCAGCCAAGATGTGGCGGCTCCCTACAATGAGCAGTTCTTC.